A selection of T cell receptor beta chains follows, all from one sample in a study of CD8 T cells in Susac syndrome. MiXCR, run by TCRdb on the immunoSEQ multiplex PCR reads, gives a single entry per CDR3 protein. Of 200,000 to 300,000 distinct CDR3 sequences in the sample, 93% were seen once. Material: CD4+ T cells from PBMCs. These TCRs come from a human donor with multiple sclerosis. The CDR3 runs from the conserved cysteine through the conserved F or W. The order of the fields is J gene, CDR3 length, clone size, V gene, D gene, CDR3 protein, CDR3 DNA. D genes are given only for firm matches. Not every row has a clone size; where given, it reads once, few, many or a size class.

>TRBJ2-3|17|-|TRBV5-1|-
CASSIGLLGGASDTQYF
TGCGCCAGCTCCATCGGCCTCTTGGGGGGCGCATCAGATACGCAGTATTTT
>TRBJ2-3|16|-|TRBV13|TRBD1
CASSPVYRGLTDTQYF
TGTGCCAGCAGCCCAGTTTACAGGGGATTGACAGATACGCAGTATTTT
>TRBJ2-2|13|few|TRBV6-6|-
CASSWGSTGELFF
TGTGCCAGCAGTTGGGGATCCACCGGGGAGCTGTTTTTT
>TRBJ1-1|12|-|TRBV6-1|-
CASSEDRREAFF
TGTGCCAGCAGTGAAGATCGACGGGAAGCTTTCTTT
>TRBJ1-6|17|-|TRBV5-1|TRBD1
CASSREDRSSYNSPLHF
TGCGCCAGCAGCCGTGAGGACAGGAGCTCCTATAATTCACCCCTCCACTTT
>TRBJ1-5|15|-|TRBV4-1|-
CASSQDGANNQPQHF
TGCGCCAGCAGCCAAGATGGGGCAAACAATCAGCCCCAGCATTTT
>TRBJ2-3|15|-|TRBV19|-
CASSISARGADTQYF
TGTGCCAGTAGTATATCCGCCAGGGGAGCAGATACGCAGTATTTT
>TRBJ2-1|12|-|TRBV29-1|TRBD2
CSGGLAPNEQFF
TGCAGCGGTGGACTAGCCCCCAATGAGCAGTTCTTC
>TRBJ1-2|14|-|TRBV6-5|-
CASTAGSPNYGYTF
TGTGCCAGCACCGCAGGGTCCCCTAACTATGGCTACACCTTC
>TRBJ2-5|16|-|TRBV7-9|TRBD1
CASSPIRDRGHETQYF
TGTGCCAGCAGCCCAATCCGGGACAGGGGGCATGAGACCCAGTACTTC
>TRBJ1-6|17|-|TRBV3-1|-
CASSPTGRDIHRSPLHF
TGTGCCAGCAGCCCCACGGGACGAGATATTCACCGTTCACCCCTCCACTTT
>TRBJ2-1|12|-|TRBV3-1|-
CASGRPLDEQFF
TGTGCCAGCGGCCGACCGCTCGATGAGCAGTTCTTC
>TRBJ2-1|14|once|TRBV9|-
CASSPHERGNEQFF
TGTGCCAGCAGCCCCCACGAAAGGGGTAATGAGCAGTTCTTC
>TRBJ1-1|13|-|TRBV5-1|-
CASSLGVDTEAFF
TGCGCCAGCAGCTTGGGGGTAGACACTGAAGCTTTCTTT
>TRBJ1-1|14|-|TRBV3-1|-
CASSPQPGNTEAFF
TGTGCCAGCAGCCCCCAGCCCGGGAACACTGAAGCTTTCTTT
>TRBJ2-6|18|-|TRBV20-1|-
CSASPSPGISSGANVLTF
TGCAGTGCTAGTCCTAGTCCGGGGATAAGCTCTGGGGCCAACGTCCTGACTTTC
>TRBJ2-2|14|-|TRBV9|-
CASSVDETAGELFF
TGTGCCAGCAGCGTAGATGAGACCGCCGGGGAGCTGTTTTTT
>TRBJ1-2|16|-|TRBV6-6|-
CASRPQDGLIDYGYTF
TGTGCCAGCAGACCCCAGGACGGCTTAATCGACTATGGCTACACCTTC
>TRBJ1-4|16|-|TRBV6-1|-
CASSEALRGRSEKLFF
TGTGCCAGCAGTGAAGCGCTACGCGGGAGGAGTGAAAAACTGTTTTTT
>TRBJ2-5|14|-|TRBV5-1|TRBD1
CASSLQGAQETQYF
TGCGCCAGCAGCTTGCAGGGGGCTCAAGAGACCCAGTACTTC
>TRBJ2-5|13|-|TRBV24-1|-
CATSGPNQETQYF
TGTGCCACCAGTGGCCCAAACCAAGAGACCCAGTACTTC
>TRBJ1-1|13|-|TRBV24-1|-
CATSRPGDTEAFF
TGTGCCACTAGTCGCCCGGGAGACACTGAAGCTTTCTTT
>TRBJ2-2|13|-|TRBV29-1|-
CSGGSPNTGELFF
TGCAGCGGAGGGTCCCCGAACACCGGGGAGCTGTTTTTT
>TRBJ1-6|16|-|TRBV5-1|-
CASSGTAEGNNSPLHF
TGCGCCAGCAGCGGAACAGCAGAAGGGAATAATTCACCCCTCCACTTT
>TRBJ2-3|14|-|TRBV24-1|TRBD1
CATSDTGGLDTQYF
TGTGCCACCAGTGATACAGGGGGCCTAGATACGCAGTATTTT
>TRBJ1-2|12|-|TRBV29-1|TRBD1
CSFRGREDGYTF
TGCAGCTTTAGGGGGCGTGAGGATGGCTACACCTTC
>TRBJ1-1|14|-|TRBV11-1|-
CASSVPVTRVAAFF
TGTGCCAGCAGCGTGCCCGTGACCAGGGTAGCAGCTTTCTTT
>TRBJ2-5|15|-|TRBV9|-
CASAQGRLVQETQYF
TGTGCCAGCGCCCAGGGCCGACTAGTCCAAGAGACCCAGTACTTC
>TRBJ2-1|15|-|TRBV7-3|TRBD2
CASSPSGLAGSEQFF
TGTGCCAGCAGCCCTAGTGGACTAGCGGGAAGCGAGCAGTTCTTC
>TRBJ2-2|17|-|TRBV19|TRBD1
CASTKPSGTGYTGELFF
TGTGCCAGTACCAAACCTTCCGGGACAGGGTACACCGGGGAGCTGTTTTTT